Listed here are 2 T cell receptor beta chains from one sample, sequenced in a study of T cell responses to AZD1222 COVID-19 vaccine. Sequencing used immunoSEQ multiplex PCR; TCRdb keeps in-frame clones, though not all of them. Of about 97,000 clones detected, approximately 90% appear once; the ten largest clones hold under 8.5%. The sequenced sample was peripheral blood, obtained on day 0 of AZD1222 vaccination. These TCRs come from an adult in good health.

The chain joins TRBV5-1 to TRBJ2-3; 7 bases align to TRBD1. Germline lookup yields CDR1 SGHRS and CDR2 YFSETQ. There are 15 residues in the CDR3. The V segment lost 5 bases and the J segment 5 bases; nucleotides outside the gene matches: 11. The CDR3 DNA is TGCGCCAGCAGTTCACACATCCGGGACAGAGATACGCAGTATTTT. Protein sequence: CASSSHIRDRDTQYF. Filled out from reference TRBV5-1 and TRBJ2-3, the complete variable domain reads KAGVTQTPRYLIKTRGQQVTLSCSPISGHRSVSWYQQTPGQGLQFLFEYFSETQRNKGNFPGRFSGRQFSNSRSEMNVSTLELGDSALYLCASSSHIRDRDTQYFGPGTRLTVL.

The chain recombines TRBV29-1 with TRBJ1-2, with D possibly being TRBD1 (5 bases). This CDR3 has 12 amino acids. CDR1 SQVTM and CDR2 ANQGSEA come from the germline V gene. The V and J ends lost 4 bases and 3 bases respectively, with 9 bases between them. CDR3 bases: TGCAGCGTTGGAGGGACGCACTATGGCTACACCTTC. This gives the protein CSVGGTHYGYTF.